The rows below give T cell receptor beta chains drawn from one sample of a study of blood T cell repertoires in COVID-19. Sequenced by immunoSEQ multiplex PCR; TCRdb stores in-frame clones only, minus some. The sample lists about 220,000 clones; roughly 80% were seen once. Specimen: peripheral blood. The receptors originated from a woman in her 70s with acute or convalescent COVID-19. The CDR3 runs from the conserved cysteine through the conserved F or W. D genes are given only for firm matches. Clone size is shown for a subset of rows, as once, few, many or a class of expanded clone.

TRBJ1-6 few TRBD1 TRBV19 CASSGTGESPLHF TGTGCCAGTAGTGGTACAGGGGAATCACCCCTCCACTTT
TRBJ1-1 - - TRBV7-2 CASSFTNTEAFF TGTGCCAGCAGCTTCACAAACACTGAAGCTTTCTTT
TRBJ1-2 - TRBD1 TRBV14 CASSRGTGVGYTF TGTGCCAGCAGCCGCGGGACAGGGGTCGGCTACACCTTC
TRBJ2-1 - - TRBV14 CASSRNPGGASYNEQFF TGTGCCAGCAGCCGAAACCCCGGCGGGGCCTCCTACAATGAGCAGTTCTTC
TRBJ2-5 - - TRBV7-2 CASSQNREETQYF TGTGCCAGCAGCCAGAACAGAGAAGAGACCCAGTACTTC
TRBJ2-7 once TRBD1 TRBV6-2/TRBV6-3 CASSYSQGSTYEQYF TGTGCCAGCAGTTATTCACAGGGGTCGACCTACGAGCAGTACTTC
TRBJ2-1 - - TRBV4-1 CASSRDYSSYNEQFF TGCGCCAGCAGCCGAGACTATTCCTCCTACAATGAGCAGTTCTTC
TRBJ2-3 - TRBD2 TRBV6-2/TRBV6-3 CASSYRIRERGATLIQDTQYF TGTGCCAGCAGTTACCGTATCCGAGAGCGGGGTGCAACGCTGATTCAAGATACGCAGTATTTT
TRBJ2-5 - TRBD1 TRBV11-2 CASSKTGGNQETQYF TGTGCCAGCAGCAAGACAGGGGGGAACCAAGAGACCCAGTACTTC
TRBJ2-3 - - TRBV30 CAWSGLKDTQYF TGTGCCTGGAGCGGACTAAAAGATACGCAGTATTTT
TRBJ2-3 - TRBD2 TRBV19 CASSIEGGGAYTQYF TGTGCCAGTAGTATAGAAGGCGGGGGGGCATATACGCAGTATTTT
TRBJ2-1 - TRBD2 TRBV11-3 CASSLGWTSGDGRSYNEQFF TGTGCCAGCAGCTTAGGATGGACTAGCGGGGATGGGCGGTCCTACAATGAGCAGTTCTTC